The 3 T cell receptor beta chains below come from one sample, sequenced in a study of blood T cell repertoires in COVID-19. TCRdb's table, derived via immunoSEQ multiplex PCR, lists solely in-frame clones and lacks some. Of approximately 240,000 clones detected, 90% to 95% appear once; the ten largest clones hold over 1.5%. Input material: PBMCs or T cells enriched from blood (not recorded which). The receptors were sampled from a woman aged 18-35 years who had recovered from COVID-19.

This rearrangement joins TRBV2 to TRBJ2-1; TRBD2 agrees at 9 bases. V lost 6 bases and J lost 5; bases outside the gene matches: 2. Germline assignment: CDR1 SNHLY and CDR2 FYNNEI. The CDR3 extends over 13 amino acids. Here the CDR3 DNA reads TGTGCCAGCAGGCGACTAGCGGACAATGAGCAGTTCTTC. Protein product: CASRRLADNEQFF.

This rearrangement joins TRBV27 to TRBJ1-5; TRBD1 agrees at 10 bases. Trimming took 5 bases from V and 6 from J; bases not matched to a gene: 10. This CDR3 spans 16 amino acids. The germline V gene has CDR1 MNHEY and CDR2 SMNVEV (reference sequence). CDR3 protein: CASSPFWDRGAQPQHF. For the CDR3, the DNA is TGTGCCAGCAGTCCTTTTTGGGACAGGGGCGCTCAGCCCCAGCATTTT.

The rearrangement uses TRBV27 and TRBJ1-2; possible D gene TRBD1, 6 bases. The germline V gene has CDR1 MNHEY and CDR2 SMNVEV (reference sequence). This CDR3 has 15 amino acids. Deletions cut 3 bases from V and 2 bases from J, with 13 bases between. In nucleotides, the CDR3 is TGTGCCAGCAGTTTCTGGGCGGGGGGCAACTATGGCTACACCTTC. Its protein is CASSFWAGGNYGYTF.